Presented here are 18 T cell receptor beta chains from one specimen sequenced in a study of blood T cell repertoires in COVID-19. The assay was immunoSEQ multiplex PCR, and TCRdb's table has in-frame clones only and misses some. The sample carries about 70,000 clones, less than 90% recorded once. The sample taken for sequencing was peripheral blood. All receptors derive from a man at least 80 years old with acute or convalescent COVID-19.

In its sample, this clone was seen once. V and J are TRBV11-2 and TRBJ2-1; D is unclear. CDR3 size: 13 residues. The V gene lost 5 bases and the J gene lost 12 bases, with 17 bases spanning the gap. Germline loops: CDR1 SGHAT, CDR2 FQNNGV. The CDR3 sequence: CASSQATPFGQFF. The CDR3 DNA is TGTGCCAGCAGCCAGGCCACTCCATTCGGGCAGTTCTTC.

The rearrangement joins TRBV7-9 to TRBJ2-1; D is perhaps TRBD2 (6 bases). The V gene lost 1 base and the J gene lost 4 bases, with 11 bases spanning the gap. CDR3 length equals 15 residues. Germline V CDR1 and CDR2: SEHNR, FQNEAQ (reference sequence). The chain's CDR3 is CASSLVAGLYNEQFF. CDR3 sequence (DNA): TGTGCCAGCAGCTTAGTGGCGGGGTTATACAATGAGCAGTTCTTC. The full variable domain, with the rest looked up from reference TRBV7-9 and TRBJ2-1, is DTGVSQNPRHKITKRGQNVTFRCDPISEHNRLYWYRQTLGQGPEFLTYFQNEAQLEKSRLLSDRFSAERPKGSFSTLEIQRTEQGDSAMYLCASSLVAGLYNEQFFGPGTRLTVL.

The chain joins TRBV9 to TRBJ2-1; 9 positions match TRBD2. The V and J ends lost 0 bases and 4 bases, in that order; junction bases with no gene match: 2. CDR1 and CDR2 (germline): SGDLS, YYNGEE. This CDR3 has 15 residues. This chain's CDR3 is CASSVASGAYNEQFF. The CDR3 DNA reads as TGTGCCAGCAGCGTAGCTAGCGGGGCGTACAATGAGCAGTTCTTC.

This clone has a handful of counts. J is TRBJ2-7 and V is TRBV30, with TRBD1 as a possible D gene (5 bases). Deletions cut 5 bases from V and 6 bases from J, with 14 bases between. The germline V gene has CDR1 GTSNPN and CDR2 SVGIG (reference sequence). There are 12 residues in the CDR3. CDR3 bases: TGTGCCTGGCGCCAGGGATCTGGCGAGCAGTACTTC. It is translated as CAWRQGSGEQYF.

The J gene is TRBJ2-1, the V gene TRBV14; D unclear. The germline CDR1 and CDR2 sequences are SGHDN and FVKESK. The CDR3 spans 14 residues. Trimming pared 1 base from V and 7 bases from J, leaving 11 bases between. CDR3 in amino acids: CASSQANRRNEQFF. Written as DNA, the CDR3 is TGTGCCAGCAGCCAAGCGAACAGAAGGAATGAGCAGTTCTTC.

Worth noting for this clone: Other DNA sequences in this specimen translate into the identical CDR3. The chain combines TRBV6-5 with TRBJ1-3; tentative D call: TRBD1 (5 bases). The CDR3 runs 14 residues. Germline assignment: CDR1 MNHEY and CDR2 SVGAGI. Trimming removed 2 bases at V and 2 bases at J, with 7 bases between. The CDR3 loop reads CASSYAGPGNTIYF. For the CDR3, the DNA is TGTGCCAGCAGTTACGCGGGGCCTGGAAACACCATATATTTT.

DNA for the CDR3: TGTGCCAGTAGTCCCGGACATTACAATCAGCCCCAGCATTTT. Translated: CASSPGHYNQPQHF. V usage is TRBV19 and J usage is TRBJ1-5; D possibly corresponds to TRBD1 (5 bases). V lost 5 bases, J lost 3 bases, and 11 bases lay in between. The CDR3 sequence is 14 residues long. The germline V gene has CDR1 LNHDA and CDR2 SQIVND (reference sequence).

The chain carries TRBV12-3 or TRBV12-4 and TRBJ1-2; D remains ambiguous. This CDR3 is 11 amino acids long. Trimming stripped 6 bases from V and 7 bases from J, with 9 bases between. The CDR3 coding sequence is TGTGCCAGCAGCGGGATGGCTGGCTACACCTTC. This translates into CASSGMAGYTF.

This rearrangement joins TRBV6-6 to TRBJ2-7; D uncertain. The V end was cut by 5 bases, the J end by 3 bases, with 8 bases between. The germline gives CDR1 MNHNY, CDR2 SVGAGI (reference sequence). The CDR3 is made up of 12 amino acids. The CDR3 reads CASSLDIYEQYF. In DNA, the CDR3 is TGTGCCAGCAGTCTCGACATCTACGAGCAGTACTTC.

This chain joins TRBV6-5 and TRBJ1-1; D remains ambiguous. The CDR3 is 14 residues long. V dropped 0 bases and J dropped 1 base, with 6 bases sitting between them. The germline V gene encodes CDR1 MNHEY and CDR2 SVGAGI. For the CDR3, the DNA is TGTGCCAGCAGTTACTCTGCAGGGAACACTGAAGCTTTCTTT. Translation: CASSYSAGNTEAFF.

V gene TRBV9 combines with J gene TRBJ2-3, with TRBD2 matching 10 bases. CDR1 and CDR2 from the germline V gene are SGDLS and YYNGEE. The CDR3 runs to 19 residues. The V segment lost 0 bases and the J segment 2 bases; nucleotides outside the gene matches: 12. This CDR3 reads CASSVGSSGRPGTTDTQYF. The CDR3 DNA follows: TGTGCCAGCAGCGTAGGGAGTAGCGGGAGGCCGGGAACCACAGATACGCAGTATTTT.

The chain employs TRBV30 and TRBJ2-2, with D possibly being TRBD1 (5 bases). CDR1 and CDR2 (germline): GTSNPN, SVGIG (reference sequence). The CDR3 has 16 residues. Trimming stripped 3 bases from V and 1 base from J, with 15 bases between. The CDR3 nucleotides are TGTGCCTGGAGCGTCCAGGGTCCTTGGAACACCGGGGAGCTGTTTTTT. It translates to CAWSVQGPWNTGELFF.

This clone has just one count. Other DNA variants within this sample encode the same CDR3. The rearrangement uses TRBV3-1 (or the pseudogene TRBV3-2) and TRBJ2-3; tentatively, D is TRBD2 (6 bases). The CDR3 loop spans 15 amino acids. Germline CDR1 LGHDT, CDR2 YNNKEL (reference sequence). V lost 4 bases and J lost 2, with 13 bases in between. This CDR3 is CASSLGLADTDTQYF. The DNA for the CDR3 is TGTGCCAGCAGCCTCGGATTAGCGGACACAGATACGCAGTATTTT.

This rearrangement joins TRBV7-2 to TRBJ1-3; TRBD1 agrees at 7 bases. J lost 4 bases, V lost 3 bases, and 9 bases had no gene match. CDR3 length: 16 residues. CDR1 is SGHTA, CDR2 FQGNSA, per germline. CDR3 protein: CASSFTGAPSGNTIYF. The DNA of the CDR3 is TGTGCCAGCAGCTTCACAGGGGCCCCTTCCGGAAACACCATATATTTT.

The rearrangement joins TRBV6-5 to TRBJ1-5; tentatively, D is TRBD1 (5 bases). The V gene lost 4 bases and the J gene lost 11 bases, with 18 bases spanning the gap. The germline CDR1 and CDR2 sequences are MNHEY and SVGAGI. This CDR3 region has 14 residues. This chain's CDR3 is CASSFGGTFQAQHF. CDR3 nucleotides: TGTGCCAGCAGTTTCGGGGGGACTTTTCAAGCCCAGCATTTT.

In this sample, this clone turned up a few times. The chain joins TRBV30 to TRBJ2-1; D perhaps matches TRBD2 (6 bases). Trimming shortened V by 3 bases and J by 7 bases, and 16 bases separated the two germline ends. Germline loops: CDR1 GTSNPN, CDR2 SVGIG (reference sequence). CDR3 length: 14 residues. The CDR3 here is CAWSRLASLNEQFF. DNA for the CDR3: TGTGCCTGGAGCCGGCTAGCGAGTTTAAATGAGCAGTTCTTC.

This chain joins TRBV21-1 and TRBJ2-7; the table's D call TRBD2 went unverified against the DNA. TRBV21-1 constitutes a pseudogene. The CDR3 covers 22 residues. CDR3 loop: CASSNCLGLAGGDPVMFYEQYF. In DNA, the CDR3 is TGTGCCAGCAGCAATTGCCTGGGACTAGCGGGAGGCGACCCCGTAATGTTCTACGAGCAGTACTTC.

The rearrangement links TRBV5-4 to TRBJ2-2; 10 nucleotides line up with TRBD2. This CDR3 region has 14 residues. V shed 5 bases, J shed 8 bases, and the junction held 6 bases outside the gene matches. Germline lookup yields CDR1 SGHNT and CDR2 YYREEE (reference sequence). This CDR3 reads CASRPTSGTGELFF. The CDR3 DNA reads TGTGCCAGCAGGCCTACTAGCGGGACTGGGGAGCTGTTTTTT.